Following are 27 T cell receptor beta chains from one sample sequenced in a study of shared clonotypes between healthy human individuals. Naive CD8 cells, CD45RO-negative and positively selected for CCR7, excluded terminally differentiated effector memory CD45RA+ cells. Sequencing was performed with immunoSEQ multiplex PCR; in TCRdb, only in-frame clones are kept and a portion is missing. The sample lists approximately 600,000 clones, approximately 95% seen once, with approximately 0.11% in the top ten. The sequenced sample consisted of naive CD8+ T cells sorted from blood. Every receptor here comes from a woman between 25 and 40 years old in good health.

Here the CDR3 reads CASRRTGARDDTQYF. The CDR3 nucleotides read TGCGCCAGCAGAAGGACAGGGGCGAGGGACGATACGCAGTATTTT. The J gene is TRBJ2-3, the V gene TRBV4-1; 9 bases fit TRBD1. The germline gives CDR1 MGHRA, CDR2 YSYEKL. This CDR3 has 15 residues. V was pared by 6 bases and J by 6 bases, with 10 bases of the junction left unmatched.

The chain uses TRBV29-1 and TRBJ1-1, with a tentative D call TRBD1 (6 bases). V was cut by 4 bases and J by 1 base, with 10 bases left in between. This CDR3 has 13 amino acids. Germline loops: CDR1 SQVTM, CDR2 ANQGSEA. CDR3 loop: CSVGGTTNTEAFF. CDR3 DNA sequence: TGCAGCGTTGGAGGGACAACGAACACTGAAGCTTTCTTT.

The CDR3: CASSLPGYEQYF. CDR3 coding DNA: TGTGCCAGCAGTTTACCTGGCTACGAGCAGTACTTC. The V gene is TRBV28, the J gene TRBJ2-5; unclear D gene. The J call is in doubt because the DNA end fits TRBJ2-7 better. Germline CDR1 is MDHEN and CDR2 is SYDVKM. This CDR3 is 12 amino acids long.

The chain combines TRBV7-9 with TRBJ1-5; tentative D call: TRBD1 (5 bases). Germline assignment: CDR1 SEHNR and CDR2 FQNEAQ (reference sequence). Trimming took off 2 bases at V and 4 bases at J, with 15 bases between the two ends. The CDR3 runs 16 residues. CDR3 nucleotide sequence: TGTGCCAGCAGCTTATCAGGGCTCGGTTCGAATCAGCCCCAGCATTTT. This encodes CASSLSGLGSNQPQHF.

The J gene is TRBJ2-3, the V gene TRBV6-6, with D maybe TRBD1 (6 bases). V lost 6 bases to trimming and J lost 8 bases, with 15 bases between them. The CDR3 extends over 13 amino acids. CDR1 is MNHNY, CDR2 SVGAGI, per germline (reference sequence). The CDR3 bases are TGTGCCAGCAGCCCCTCCTGGGACATTACGCAGTATTTT. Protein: CASSPSWDITQYF.

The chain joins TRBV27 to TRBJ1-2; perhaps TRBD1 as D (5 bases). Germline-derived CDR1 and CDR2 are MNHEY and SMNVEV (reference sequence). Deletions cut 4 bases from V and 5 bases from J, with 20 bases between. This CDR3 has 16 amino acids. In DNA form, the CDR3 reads TGTGCCAGCAGTTCCTCGGTGAGGGGCTTTTGGTATGGCTACACCTTC. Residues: CASSSSVRGFWYGYTF.

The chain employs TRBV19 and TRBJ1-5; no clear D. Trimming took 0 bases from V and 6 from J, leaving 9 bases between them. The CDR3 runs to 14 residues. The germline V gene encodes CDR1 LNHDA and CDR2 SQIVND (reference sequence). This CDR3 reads CASSIDLEAQPQHF. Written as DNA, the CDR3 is TGTGCCAGTAGTATAGATTTGGAGGCTCAGCCCCAGCATTTT.

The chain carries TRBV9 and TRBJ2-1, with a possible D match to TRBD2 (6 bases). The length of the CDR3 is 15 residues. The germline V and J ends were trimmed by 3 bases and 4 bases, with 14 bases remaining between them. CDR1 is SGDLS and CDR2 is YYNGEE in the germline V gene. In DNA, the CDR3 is TGTGCCAGCAGCGGGGAGACTAGTGTGTACAATGAGCAGTTCTTC. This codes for CASSGETSVYNEQFF.

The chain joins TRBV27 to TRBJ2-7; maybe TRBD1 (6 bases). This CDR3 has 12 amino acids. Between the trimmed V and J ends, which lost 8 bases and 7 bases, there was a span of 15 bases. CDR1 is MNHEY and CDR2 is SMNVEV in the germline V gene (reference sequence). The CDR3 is CASHTGSGEQYF. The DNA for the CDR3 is TGTGCCAGCCATACAGGGTCGGGGGAGCAGTACTTC.

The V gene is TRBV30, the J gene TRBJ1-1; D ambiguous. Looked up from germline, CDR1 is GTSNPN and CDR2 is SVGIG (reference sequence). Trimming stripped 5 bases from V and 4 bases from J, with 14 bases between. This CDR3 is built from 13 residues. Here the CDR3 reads CAWLSRSATEAFF. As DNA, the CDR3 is TGTGCCTGGCTGAGCAGGTCTGCCACTGAAGCTTTCTTT.

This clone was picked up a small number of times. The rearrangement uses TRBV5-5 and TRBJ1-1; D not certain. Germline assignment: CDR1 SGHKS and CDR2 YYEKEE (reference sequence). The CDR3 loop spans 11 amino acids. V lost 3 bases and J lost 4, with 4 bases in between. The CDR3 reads CASSWGTEAFF. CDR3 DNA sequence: TGTGCCAGCAGCTGGGGCACTGAAGCTTTCTTT.

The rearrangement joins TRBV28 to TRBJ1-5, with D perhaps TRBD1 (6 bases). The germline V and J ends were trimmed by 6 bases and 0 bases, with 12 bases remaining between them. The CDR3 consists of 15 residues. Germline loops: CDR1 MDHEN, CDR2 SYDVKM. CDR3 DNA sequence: TGTGCCAGCAGCCGGACAGTTATTAGCAATCAGCCCCAGCATTTT. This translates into CASSRTVISNQPQHF.

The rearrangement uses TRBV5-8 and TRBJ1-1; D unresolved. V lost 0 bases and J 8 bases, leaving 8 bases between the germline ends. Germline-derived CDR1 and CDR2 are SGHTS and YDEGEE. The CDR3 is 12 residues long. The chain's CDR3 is CASSLATGEAFF. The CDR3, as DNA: TGTGCCAGCAGCTTGGCGACGGGGGAAGCTTTCTTT.

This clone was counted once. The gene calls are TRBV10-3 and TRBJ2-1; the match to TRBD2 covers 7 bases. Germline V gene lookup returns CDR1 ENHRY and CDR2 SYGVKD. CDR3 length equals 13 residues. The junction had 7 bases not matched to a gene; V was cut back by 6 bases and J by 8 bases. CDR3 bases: TGTGCCATCAGCCTGACTAGCTTCGATGAGCAGTTCTTC. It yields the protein CAISLTSFDEQFF.

The CDR3 nucleotides read TGTGCCAGCAGTTACTCAGTGTTGGGGACCGGGGAGCTGTTTTTT. Its translation is CASSYSVLGTGELFF. The V and J genes are TRBV6-5 and TRBJ2-2; D gene uncertain. The length of the CDR3 is 15 residues. CDR1 and CDR2 (germline): MNHEY, SVGAGI. The V and J ends lost 0 bases and 5 bases respectively, with 10 bases between them.

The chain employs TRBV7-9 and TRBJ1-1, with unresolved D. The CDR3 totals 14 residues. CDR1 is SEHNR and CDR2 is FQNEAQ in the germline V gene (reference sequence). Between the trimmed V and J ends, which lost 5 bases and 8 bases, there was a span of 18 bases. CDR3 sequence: CASSAPPGSGEAFF. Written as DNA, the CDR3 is TGTGCCAGCAGCGCGCCGCCGGGTTCCGGGGAAGCTTTCTTT.

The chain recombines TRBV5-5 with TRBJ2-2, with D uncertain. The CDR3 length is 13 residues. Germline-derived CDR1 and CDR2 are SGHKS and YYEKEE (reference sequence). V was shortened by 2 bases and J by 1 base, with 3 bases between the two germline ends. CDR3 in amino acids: CASSFRNTGELFF. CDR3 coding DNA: TGTGCCAGCAGCTTTCGGAACACCGGGGAGCTGTTTTTT.

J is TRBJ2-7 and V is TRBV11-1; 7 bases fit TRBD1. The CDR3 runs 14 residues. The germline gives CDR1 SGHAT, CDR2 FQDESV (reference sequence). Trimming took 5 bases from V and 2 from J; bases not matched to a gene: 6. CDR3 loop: CASSPGQSPYEQYF. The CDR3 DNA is TGTGCCAGCAGCCCGGGACAGTCCCCCTACGAGCAGTACTTC.

CDR3 amino acids: CASSPFPGQGGTEAFF. CDR3 coding DNA: TGTGCCAGCAGCCCTTTTCCGGGACAGGGAGGTACTGAAGCTTTCTTT. V is TRBV27 and J is TRBJ1-1, with TRBD1 matching over 9 bases. This CDR3 spans 16 amino acids. With V trimmed by 6 bases and J by 5 bases, 13 bases remained unmatched. Germline assignment: CDR1 MNHEY and CDR2 SMNVEV (reference sequence).

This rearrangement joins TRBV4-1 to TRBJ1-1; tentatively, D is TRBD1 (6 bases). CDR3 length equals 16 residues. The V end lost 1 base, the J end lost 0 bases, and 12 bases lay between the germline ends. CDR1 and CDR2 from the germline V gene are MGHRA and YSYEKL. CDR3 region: CASSQGAGAMNTEAFF. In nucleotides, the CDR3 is TGCGCCAGCAGCCAAGGGGCAGGGGCAATGAACACTGAAGCTTTCTTT.

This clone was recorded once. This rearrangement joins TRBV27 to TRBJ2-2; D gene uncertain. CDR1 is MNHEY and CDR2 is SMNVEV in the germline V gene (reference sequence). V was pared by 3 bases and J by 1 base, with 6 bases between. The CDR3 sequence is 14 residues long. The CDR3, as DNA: TGTGCCAGCAGTTTGTACCAGAACACCGGGGAGCTGTTTTTT. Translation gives CASSLYQNTGELFF.

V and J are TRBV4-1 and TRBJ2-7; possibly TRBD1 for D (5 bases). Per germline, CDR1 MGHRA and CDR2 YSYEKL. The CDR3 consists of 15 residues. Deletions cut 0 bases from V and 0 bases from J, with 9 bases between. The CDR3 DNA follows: TGCGCCAGCAGCCAAGAAGACAGTTACTCCTACGAGCAGTACTTC. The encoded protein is CASSQEDSYSYEQYF.

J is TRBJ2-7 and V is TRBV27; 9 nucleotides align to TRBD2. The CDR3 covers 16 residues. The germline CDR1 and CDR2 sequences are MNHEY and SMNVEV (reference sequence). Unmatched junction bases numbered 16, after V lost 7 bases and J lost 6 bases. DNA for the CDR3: TGTGCCAGCAATAATGGGGGAACGGCGGGAGGGCTCGAGCAGTACTTC. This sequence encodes CASNNGGTAGGLEQYF.

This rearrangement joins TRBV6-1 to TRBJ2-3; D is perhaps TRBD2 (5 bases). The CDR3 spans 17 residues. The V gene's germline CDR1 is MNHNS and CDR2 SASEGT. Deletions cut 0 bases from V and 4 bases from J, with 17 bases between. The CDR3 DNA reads TGTGCCAGCAGTGAAGCCCAGTCCGGGATTGGGGCAGATACGCAGTATTTT. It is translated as CASSEAQSGIGADTQYF.

CDR3 sequence: CASSWGKQGSHYEQYF. The CDR3 DNA reads as TGCGCCAGCAGCTGGGGAAAACAGGGCTCCCACTACGAGCAGTACTTC. The rearrangement uses TRBV5-1 and TRBJ2-7, with D possibly matching TRBD1 (6 bases). Trimming stripped 3 bases from V and 3 bases from J, with 19 bases between. CDR3 length equals 16 residues. Germline-derived CDR1 and CDR2 are SGHRS and YFSETQ.

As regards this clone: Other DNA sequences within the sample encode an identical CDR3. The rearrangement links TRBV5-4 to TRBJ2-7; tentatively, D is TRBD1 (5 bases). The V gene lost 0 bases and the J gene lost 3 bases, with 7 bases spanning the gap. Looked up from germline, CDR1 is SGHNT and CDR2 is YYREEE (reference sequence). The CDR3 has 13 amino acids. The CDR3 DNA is TGTGCCAGCAGCTTGGGGGGCGGCTACGAGCAGTACTTC. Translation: CASSLGGGYEQYF.

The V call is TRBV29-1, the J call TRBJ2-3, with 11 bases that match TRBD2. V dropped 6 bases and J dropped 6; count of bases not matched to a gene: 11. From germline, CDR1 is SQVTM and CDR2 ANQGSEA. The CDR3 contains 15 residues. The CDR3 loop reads CSVRGTSGLVDTQYF. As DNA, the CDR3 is TGCAGCGTCCGCGGGACTAGCGGTCTCGTGGATACGCAGTATTTT.